This passage covers 3 T cell receptor beta chains from one sample sequenced in a study of T-cell reconstitution after alpha-beta-depleted transplantation in children (dated by TCRdb to about 2016). In the paper's terms, the treatment or condition label means: allogeneic hematopoietic cell transplantation with graft depleted of TCRalphabeta T cells and CD19 B cells. Preparation of the library involved PCR. The sample was run on an Illumina HiSeq 2500. TCR libraries were prepared with molecular barcoding, using unique molecular identifiers to normalize TCRbeta repertoire quantification. The public reads were run again by TCRdb, first through fastp at Q25 and then through MiXCR, and only productive beta chains were kept. Rows merge per CDR3 protein into single entries with the most common DNA and genes. The sample data list about 980,000 distinct CDR3 sequences, and around 30% of these were observed just once. The ten largest clones capture about 28% of the sample.

This material consisted of PBMCs, mostly from graft donor cells, taken 360 days after TCRalphabeta/CD19-depleted stem cell transplant. The receptors originated from a boy under three years old who had a stem cell transplant for SCID, so the T cells may come from the graft donor.

The chain is built from TRBV7-2 and TRBJ2-7; D might be TRBD2 (5 bases). The CDR3 spans 16 residues. The germline V and J ends were trimmed by 0 bases and 0 bases, with 12 bases remaining between them. Germline assignment: CDR1 SGHTA and CDR2 FQGNSA. The CDR3 DNA follows: TGTGCCAGCAGCTTAGCGCGGGCAGCACTCTCCTACGAGCAGTACTTC. As protein: CASSLARAALSYEQYF.

In DNA, the CDR3 is TGCGCCAGCACGTCTGGGGATATAGACGAGCAGTACTTC. Translation: CASTSGDIDEQYF. V and J are TRBV5-1 and TRBJ2-7; D is uncertain. The ends were cut back, 6 bases at V and 5 bases at J, with 15 bases in the middle. Germline CDR1 is SGHRS and CDR2 is YFSETQ. The length of the CDR3 is 13 residues.

The J gene is TRBJ1-1, the V gene TRBV25-1, with 7 positions matching TRBD1. This CDR3 spans 15 amino acids. Unmatched junction bases numbered 3, after V lost 2 bases and J lost 0 bases. CDR1 is MGHDK and CDR2 is SYGVNS in the germline V gene. The CDR3 loop is CASSEKGALNTEAFF. For the CDR3, the DNA is TGTGCCAGCAGTGAAAAGGGGGCTTTGAACACTGAAGCTTTCTTT.